The TCR beta chain under discussion was sequenced for a study of blood T cell repertoires in COVID-19 (dated by TCRdb to 2018 to 2020). For the study in its entirety: Samples covering the acute and convalescent phases of COVID-19 were provided by collaborators in the United States, Italy and Spain. The material from the prospective study consisted of cDNA or gDNA derived from T cells, B-cell-depleted T cells, or PBMCs. Deeply sampled blood TCRbeta repertoires from subjects exposed to, actively infected with, or recovered from COVID-19 were included in the dataset. The repertoires were released in a freely available public database intended as a resource for research on the immune response to SARS-CoV-2. The samples were drawn from two sources: the first 160 participants of the ongoing ImmuneRACE study, and 1,000 to 1,500 subjects contributed by 6 global collaborators. The sample metadata nearly always contained a de-identified subject ID, COVID-19 status, age in years and sex. Where available, HLA class I and class II types were obtained from metadata supplied by the sample provider rather than from assay-based typing. General conclusions and limits of the study: Clinical and demographic metadata were provided uncurated, with the amount varying by source and participant.

The collaborating institutions used their own protocols to collect whole blood in K2EDTA tubes. For TCRbeta analysis, collaborators shipped samples as frozen whole blood, isolated PBMCs, or DNA extracted from either of those sample types. With regard to this clone: The target of this receptor is not known. It has no much larger one-base neighbor in the sample; base qualities were not kept.

V sheds 4 bases and J sheds 1 base, leaving 13 bases between their ends. The CDR3 covers 15 residues, taking in both the cysteine and the phenylalanine. Only CDR3 DNA remains: 45 bases, in frame from the first base. The germline V gene supplies CDR1 MNHEY and CDR2 SVGAGI. TCRbeta CDR3 regions were amplified from genomic DNA using the immunoSEQ Assay, a bias-controlled multiplex PCR. From the authors' description of their analysis: The number of nucleated cells in each sample was estimated by amplification of reference gene primers within the assay. Sequence reads were collapsed and filtered to measure the absolute abundance of every unique TCRbeta CDR3 rearrangement. For each sample, productive Simpson clonality was calculated by taking the square root of Simpson's diversity index across productive rearrangements. Not all clones reach the TCRdb copy of this immuneACCESS table, which keeps in-frame sequences only. Checked studies attribute under half of the gap to unresolved V genes and leave the rest unexplained. V and J calls and clone size are copied from that table; D and trimming were computed from the DNA. The table for this sample lists about 220,000 clones; about four fifths of them were counted only once. The ten largest make up around 3.3% of the sample.

Sequencing used peripheral blood. Recombination connected TRBV6-5 to TRBJ1-1; a confident D gene designation cannot be given. The clonotype comes from an elderly woman with acute or convalescent COVID-19. Here the CDR3 is given as CASSSPAGPNTEAFF. The DNA sequence is given as TGTGCCAGCAGTTCTCCGGCAGGTCCGAACACTGAAGCTTTCTTT.